A single sample is the source of the 20 T cell receptor beta chains below, sequenced in a study of monozygotic twins with inflammatory bowel disease (dated by TCRdb to the late 2010s). The library was obtained by 5' RACE. Sequenced using an Illumina HiSeq 2500. TCRdb reprocessed the reads and assigns one entry to each CDR3 protein sequence, leaving out DNA. This sample's table contains 150,000 to 200,000 distinct CDR3 sequences. The ten most abundant clones make up approximately 7.4% of the sample. The sequencing input was blood. The origin of the receptors is a human donor with ulcerative colitis or Crohn's disease, or a healthy co-twin of an affected twin (not recorded which).

V gene TRBV7-9 combines with J gene TRBJ2-7; TCRdb's D call of TRBD2 is untestable without DNA. Per germline, CDR1 SEHNR and CDR2 FQNEAQ (reference sequence). This CDR3 region has 15 residues. CDR3 loop: CASSLSPASSFEQYF. Complete variable domain (other parts from reference TRBV7-9 and TRBJ2-7): DTGVSQNPRHKITKRGQNVTFRCDPISEHNRLYWYRQTLGQGPEFLTYFQNEAQLEKSRLLSDRFSAERPKGSFSTLEIQRTEQGDSAMYLCASSLSPASSFEQYFGPGTRLTVT.

This chain joins TRBV11-2 and TRBJ2-7; with no DNA, the TCRdb D assignment of TRBD1 cannot be verified. Germline values: CDR1 SGHAT, CDR2 FQNNGV. The CDR3 extends over 15 amino acids. CDR3 sequence: CASSLIGTENYEQYF.

The V call is TRBV10-3, the J call TRBJ1-3; TCRdb's D gene call, TRBD1, goes unchecked for lack of DNA. The CDR3 length is 18 residues. CDR1 and CDR2 from the germline V gene are ENHRY and SYGVKD. The CDR3 loop is CAISSVPQQGTSGNTIYF.

The chain recombines TRBV7-9 with TRBJ1-5; checking the TCRdb D call of TRBD1 is not possible without DNA. Per the germline V gene, CDR1 is SEHNR and CDR2 is FQNEAQ (reference sequence). The CDR3 length is 14 residues. This chain's CDR3 is CASSLREVDQPQHF.

The V gene is TRBV4-3, the J gene TRBJ2-1; the TRBD2 assignment by TCRdb is unverifiable without DNA. CDR1 is LGHNA, CDR2 YSLEER, per germline. The CDR3 is 15 residues long. The CDR3 here is CASSRGSNSYNEQFF.

The chain carries TRBV5-6 and TRBJ2-1; TCRdb gives TRBD2 as the D gene, but with no DNA this cannot be confirmed. In germline, CDR1 is SGHDT, CDR2 YYEEEE. The CDR3 runs to 15 residues. The CDR3 loop reads CASSPPGGLYNEQFF.

The chain links TRBV7-9 to TRBJ1-5; TCRdb's assignment of TRBD1 cannot be checked, as there is no DNA. This CDR3 is built from 17 residues. Germline assignment: CDR1 SEHNR and CDR2 FQNEAQ (reference sequence). The CDR3 protein is CASSFGMTGYSNQPQHF.

The rearrangement uses TRBV12-3 or TRBV12-4 and TRBJ1-1. The CDR3 loop spans 11 amino acids. CDR3 sequence: CASSEGIEAFF.

The chain is built from TRBV19 and TRBJ1-5. This CDR3 spans 16 amino acids. The germline CDR1 and CDR2 sequences are LNHDA and SQIVND (reference sequence). CDR3 sequence: CASTDRTFSGNQPQHF.

The CDR3 loop reads CASSLKGLAYNEQFF. The chain carries TRBV6-1 and TRBJ2-1; TCRdb's D call of TRBD2 is untestable without DNA. Looked up from germline, CDR1 is MNHNS and CDR2 is SASEGT. CDR3 size: 15 residues.

The CDR3 sequence: CASSVAGDTQYF. The rearrangement uses TRBV27 and TRBJ2-3. Germline CDR1 reads MNHEY; CDR2 reads SMNVEV (reference sequence). The length of the CDR3 is 12 residues.

The chain combines TRBV7-9 with TRBJ2-5. The CDR3 has 12 amino acids. CDR1 is SEHNR, CDR2 FQNEAQ, per germline (reference sequence). CDR3 in amino acids: CASSLRHRTQYF.

V gene TRBV7-9 combines with J gene TRBJ1-2; the TRBD1 assignment by TCRdb is unverifiable without DNA. The germline CDR1 and CDR2 sequences are SEHNR and FQNEAQ (reference sequence). CDR3 length: 14 residues. CDR3 sequence reads: CASSLSTGVYGYTF.

J is TRBJ2-2 and V is TRBV19; there is no DNA to check the TCRdb D call of TRBD2. Germline CDR1 LNHDA, CDR2 SQIVND (reference sequence). The CDR3 has 17 amino acids. Here the CDR3 reads CASTPGLAGVQTGELFF.

The genes are TRBV10-3 and TRBJ1-1. Looked up from germline, CDR1 is ENHRY and CDR2 is SYGVKD. The CDR3 runs 12 residues. CDR3 amino acids: CAISESDTEAFF.

The chain employs TRBV10-1 and TRBJ2-7; TCRdb outputs TRBD1, but without DNA this stays unchecked. Per germline, CDR1 WNHNN and CDR2 SYGVQD (reference sequence). The CDR3 extends over 14 amino acids. The CDR3 here is CASSAGTGIHEQYF.

V gene TRBV29-1 combines with J gene TRBJ2-3; TCRdb proposes TRBD2, but this gene call is untestable without DNA. The CDR3 totals 14 residues. The V gene's germline CDR1 is SQVTM and CDR2 ANQGSEA. The chain's CDR3 is CSVERTDYTDTQYF.

The chain recombines TRBV5-1 with TRBJ1-1; there is no DNA to check the TCRdb D call of TRBD1. This CDR3 comprises 14 residues. Germline V CDR1 and CDR2: SGHRS, YFSETQ. The CDR3: CASSFLTSGAEAFF.

The gene calls are TRBV10-2 and TRBJ1-2; TCRdb's D gene call, TRBD1, goes unchecked for lack of DNA. CDR3 length: 11 residues. The germline V gene encodes CDR1 WSHSY and CDR2 SAAADI. The CDR3 spells CATRTSWGYTF.

The chain employs TRBV4-3 and TRBJ2-1; the D gene TCRdb calls, TRBD2, cannot be checked with no DNA. Germline lookup yields CDR1 LGHNA and CDR2 YSLEER. The CDR3 length is 15 residues. CDR3: CASSPSGLVHNEQFF.